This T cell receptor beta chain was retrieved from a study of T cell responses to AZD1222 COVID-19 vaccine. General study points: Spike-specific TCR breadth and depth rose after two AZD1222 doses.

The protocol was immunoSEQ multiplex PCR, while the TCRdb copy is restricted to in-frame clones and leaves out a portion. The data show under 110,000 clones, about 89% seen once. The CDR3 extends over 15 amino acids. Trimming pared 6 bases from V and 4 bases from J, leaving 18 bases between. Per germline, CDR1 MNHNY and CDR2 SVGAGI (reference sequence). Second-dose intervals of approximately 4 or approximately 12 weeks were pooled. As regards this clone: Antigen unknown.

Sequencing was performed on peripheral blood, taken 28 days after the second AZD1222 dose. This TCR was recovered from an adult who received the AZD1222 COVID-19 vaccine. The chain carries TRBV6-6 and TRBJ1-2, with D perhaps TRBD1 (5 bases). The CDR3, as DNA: TGTGCCAGCAGCTCCGGGGCAGGGACTGCCTATGGCTACACCTTC. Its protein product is CASSSGAGTAYGYTF.